One sample yielded the 20 T cell receptor beta chains listed below, sequenced in a study of T cell responses to AZD1222 COVID-19 vaccine. The protocol was immunoSEQ multiplex PCR, while the TCRdb copy is restricted to in-frame clones and leaves out a portion. The data show tens of thousands of clones, approximately 89% seen once. Sequencing was performed on peripheral blood, taken on day 0 of AZD1222 vaccination. The receptors derive from an adult in good health.

This chain connects TRBV14 to TRBJ2-7; D is undetermined. Looked up from germline, CDR1 is SGHDN and CDR2 is FVKESK. The CDR3 length is 13 residues. The V and J ends lost 1 base and 1 base respectively, with 5 bases between them. The DNA for the CDR3 is TGTGCCAGCAGCCAAGTACGGTCCTACGAGCAGTACTTC. The encoded protein is CASSQVRSYEQYF.

This chain connects TRBV7-2 to TRBJ2-3; TRBD1 agrees at 10 bases. Germline CDR1 is SGHTA and CDR2 is FQGNSA. Trimming removed 5 bases from V and 3 bases from J; junction bases left unmatched: 5. The length of the CDR3 is 15 residues. The CDR3 is CASSPTGGRTDTQYF. For the CDR3, the DNA is TGTGCCAGCAGCCCGACAGGGGGCAGGACAGATACGCAGTATTTT. The whole variable domain, filled in from reference TRBV7-2 and TRBJ2-3, reads GAGVSQSPSNKVTEKGKDVELRCDPISGHTALYWYRQSLGQGLEFLIYFQGNSAPDKSGLPSDRFSAERTGGSVSTLTIQRTQQEDSAVYLCASSPTGGRTDTQYFGPGTRLTVL.

V is TRBV18 and J is TRBJ2-1; 14 positions agree with TRBD2. The V gene's germline CDR1 is KGHSH and CDR2 LQKENI. V was pared by 2 bases and J by 7 bases, with 13 bases of the junction left unmatched. There are 19 residues in the CDR3. CDR3 amino acids: CASSPGTLGTSGSNNEQFF. The CDR3 nucleotides read TGTGCCAGCTCACCAGGGACCCTGGGGACTAGCGGGAGTAATAATGAGCAGTTCTTC.

CDR3 DNA sequence: TGTGCCTGGAGTGTATCCAGGGGGTACAATGAGCAGTTCTTC. Amino acid sequence: CAWSVSRGYNEQFF. The chain is built from TRBV30 and TRBJ2-1; the match to TRBD1 covers 7 bases. Germline values: CDR1 GTSNPN, CDR2 SVGIG (reference sequence). The CDR3 covers 14 residues. Trimming removed 0 bases from V and 4 bases from J; junction bases left unmatched: 3.

The V and J genes are TRBV27 and TRBJ1-2; 9 nucleotides align to TRBD1. Per germline, CDR1 MNHEY and CDR2 SMNVEV (reference sequence). CDR3 length: 16 residues. The trim removed 6 bases at V and 6 bases at J, leaving 14 bases unmatched. This chain's CDR3 is CASSSYIGTGINGYTF. CDR3 nucleotide sequence: TGTGCCAGCAGCTCCTATATCGGGACAGGGATCAATGGCTACACCTTC.

The genes are TRBV2 and TRBJ1-5; TRBD1 might be the D (5 bases). This CDR3 is built from 13 residues. CDR1 SNHLY and CDR2 FYNNEI come from the germline V gene. Trimming left V 5 bases short and J 5 bases short, with 10 bases between. The CDR3 spells CASSIRDHQPQHF. In DNA form, the CDR3 reads TGTGCCAGCAGTATCCGGGACCATCAGCCCCAGCATTTT.

The chain joins TRBV7-9 to TRBJ1-4; tentative D call: TRBD1 (5 bases). In germline, CDR1 is SEHNR, CDR2 FQNEAQ (reference sequence). The CDR3 extends over 13 amino acids. The V end was cut by 3 bases, the J end by 6 bases, with 8 bases between. The CDR3 sequence is CASSLDTHEKLFF. CDR3 nucleotide sequence: TGTGCCAGCAGCTTGGACACCCATGAAAAACTGTTTTTT. Full variable domain (outside the CDR3, taken from reference TRBV7-9 and TRBJ1-4): DTGVSQNPRHKITKRGQNVTFRCDPISEHNRLYWYRQTLGQGPEFLTYFQNEAQLEKSRLLSDRFSAERPKGSFSTLEIQRTEQGDSAMYLCASSLDTHEKLFFGSGTQLSVL.

The CDR3 region has the DNA TGTGCCAGCAGTTACCGAGACAGGGGGCGATTGGAAGCTTTCTTT. This sequence encodes CASSYRDRGRLEAFF. The chain joins TRBV6-6 to TRBJ1-1; 10 nucleotides line up with TRBD1. There are 15 residues in the CDR3. Per the germline V gene, CDR1 is MNHNY and CDR2 is SVGAGI (reference sequence). Trimming removed 2 bases from V and 8 bases from J; junction bases left unmatched: 8.

The J gene is TRBJ1-5, the V gene TRBV10-1; D uncertain. V was cut by 6 bases and J by 0 bases, with 15 bases left in between. This CDR3 spans 16 amino acids. Germline CDR1 reads WNHNN; CDR2 reads SYGVQD (reference sequence). In DNA form, the CDR3 reads TGCGCCAGCAGCCACGTAGGTCGGTTTAGCAATCAGCCCCAGCATTTT. Translation: CASSHVGRFSNQPQHF.

This chain connects TRBV11-2 to TRBJ1-5; 7 positions match TRBD1. Germline CDR1 and CDR2: SGHAT and FQNNGV. This CDR3 is built from 13 residues. Trimming cost V 3 bases and J 5 bases; bases outside gene matches: 1. CDR3 sequence: CASSFDRDQPQHF. CDR3 bases: TGTGCCAGCAGCTTCGACAGGGATCAGCCCCAGCATTTT.

The chain joins TRBV9 to TRBJ1-1, with 7 bases identical to TRBD1. Germline trimming cut 1 base from V and 1 base from J; bases unmatched to any gene: 7. In germline, CDR1 is SGDLS, CDR2 YYNGEE. This CDR3 region has 16 residues. The CDR3, as DNA: TGTGCCAGCAGCGTAACCGCACAGGGGCCGAACACTGAAGCTTTCTTT. Residues: CASSVTAQGPNTEAFF.

This chain joins TRBV6-5 and TRBJ2-7; 9 nucleotides line up with TRBD1. This CDR3 comprises 13 residues. Looked up from germline, CDR1 is MNHEY and CDR2 is SVGAGI. The CDR3 DNA reads TGTGCGATCGGACAGGGGCCTTCCTACGAGCAGTACTTC. This translates into CAIGQGPSYEQYF.

This rearrangement joins TRBV4-3 to TRBJ1-5, with D possibly being TRBD1 (6 bases). CDR1 and CDR2 from the germline V gene are LGHNA and YSLEER. The length of the CDR3 is 13 residues. Trimming removed 0 bases from V and 7 bases from J, with 7 bases in between. This chain's CDR3 is CASSQDRGQPQHF. CDR3 coding DNA: TGCGCCAGCAGCCAAGATAGGGGGCAGCCCCAGCATTTT.

This chain joins TRBV2 and TRBJ1-1; no reliable D call. CDR1 is SNHLY, CDR2 FYNNEI, per germline. V was cut by 2 bases and J by 5 bases, with 9 bases left in between. This CDR3 is 13 amino acids long. The CDR3 spells CASSETVGTEAFF. CDR3 DNA sequence: TGTGCCAGCAGTGAAACAGTAGGTACTGAAGCTTTCTTT.

For the CDR3, the DNA is TGTGCCAGCAGGTGGACAGACAACTATGGCTACACCTTC. Amino acid sequence: CASRWTDNYGYTF. The chain uses TRBV12-3 or TRBV12-4 and TRBJ1-2, with D possibly matching TRBD1 (6 bases). This CDR3 is 13 amino acids long. Trimming left V 6 bases short and J 2 bases short, with 10 bases between.

This clone showed up just once. V is TRBV18 and J is TRBJ1-2; TRBD1 matches 10 bases. J was trimmed by 2 bases and V by 1 base; bases with no gene match: 4. There are 16 residues in the CDR3. The germline CDR1 and CDR2 sequences are KGHSH and LQKENI. CDR3 protein: CASSPLGTGENYGYTF. DNA for the CDR3: TGTGCCAGCTCACCACTTGGGACAGGGGAGAACTATGGCTACACCTTC.

The chain has TRBV3-1 (or the pseudogene TRBV3-2) and TRBJ1-1; TRBD1 aligns across 8 bases. The J segment lost 10 bases and the V segment lost 6 bases, leaving 10 bases of the junction unmatched. This CDR3 region has 13 residues. Germline values: CDR1 LGHDT, CDR2 YNNKEL (reference sequence). The CDR3 protein is CASRLGQGMGAFF. CDR3 DNA sequence: TGTGCCAGCAGATTAGGACAGGGAATGGGAGCTTTCTTT.

The chain uses TRBV18 and TRBJ1-3; no firm D call. Trimming left V 3 bases short and J 1 base short, with 16 bases between. The CDR3 sequence is 17 residues long. The germline gives CDR1 KGHSH, CDR2 LQKENI. The CDR3 nucleotides read TGTGCCAGCTCACCCCTCCCGCAGGCCCATTCTGGAAACACCATATATTTT. Amino acids: CASSPLPQAHSGNTIYF.

This clone was found once. The V call is TRBV18, the J call TRBJ1-2, with D perhaps matching TRBD1 (6 bases). Looked up from germline, CDR1 is KGHSH and CDR2 is LQKENI. The V end was cut by 3 bases, the J end by 2 bases, with 13 bases between. The CDR3 covers 15 residues. The CDR3 spells CASSPRGQENYGYTF. In DNA form, the CDR3 reads TGTGCCAGCTCACCGCGGGGGCAGGAAAACTATGGCTACACCTTC. Variable domain in full (rest from reference TRBV18 and TRBJ1-2): NAGVMQNPRHLVRRRGQEARLRCSPMKGHSHVYWYRQLPEEGLKFMVYLQKENIIDESGMPKERFSAEFPKEGPSILRIQQVVRGDSAAYFCASSPRGQENYGYTFGSGTRLTVV.

The J gene is TRBJ1-1, the V gene TRBV7-2; maybe TRBD1 (5 bases). With 5 bases removed from V and 4 bases from J, the gap between germline ends came to 14 bases. Germline V gene data show CDR1 as SGHTA and CDR2 as FQGNSA. The CDR3 extends over 14 amino acids. In DNA, the CDR3 is TGTGCCAGCAGCCCAGGGACCTTGGGCACTGAAGCTTTCTTT. Translation gives CASSPGTLGTEAFF.